This paragraph reports one T cell receptor (beta chain). Its antigen has not been determined. Base qualities are not provided; no much larger clone lies one nucleotide away. The germline V gene (reference sequence) yields MNHEY for CDR1 and SMNVEV for CDR2. CDR3 length: 16 amino acids, cysteine to phenylalanine. The retained sequence is limited to the CDR3, 48 bases, with the frame set at the first base. Relative to germline, V is 6 bases shorter and J is 0 bases shorter, with 15 bases between their ends. The method behind the library was the immunoSEQ multiplex PCR assay. Held by TCRdb, this immuneACCESS table contains in-frame sequences only and omits some clones. Under half of the omission traces to an unresolved V gene where checked; the cause of the rest is unknown. Recorded for this sample are approximately 160,000 clones; around 93% of them occurred a single time. Approximately 4% of the sample is in the top ten clones.

This entry is derived from a study of control samples from healthy donors and cancer patients (dated by TCRdb to the early 2020s). The receptor chain draws on TRBV27 and TRBJ1-3; the D gene cannot be named for sure. This receptor was obtained from a woman aged 60-70 years in good health. Sequenced: blood. CDR3 loop: CASSAGWLRSGNTIYF. The sequenced DNA: TGTGCCAGCAGCGCAGGTTGGCTCCGCTCTGGAAACACCATATATTTT.